The 5 T cell receptor beta chains presented below share a single source sample, sequenced in a study of OX40 agonist ivuxolimab in advanced cancers. TCRdb's table, derived via immunoSEQ multiplex PCR, lists solely in-frame clones and lacks some. The sample gives around 40,000 clones, roughly 80% of which show up once; about 5.2% is in the top ten. The sequenced sample was CD4+ or CD8+ T cells sorted from blood, obtained in a trial of the OX40 agonist ivuxolimab. The receptors shown here come from an adult with an advanced solid tumor such as melanoma, head and neck, liver or kidney cancer.

The chain couples TRBV29-1 to TRBJ2-3; 7 nucleotides line up with TRBD1. V shed 3 bases and J 0 bases; nucleotides not matched to a gene: 6. The CDR3 is made up of 15 amino acids. The germline V gene encodes CDR1 SQVTM and CDR2 ANQGSEA. The CDR3: CSVEGTVTSTDTQYF. Written as DNA, the CDR3 is TGCAGCGTTGAGGGGACAGTCACTAGCACAGATACGCAGTATTTT.

The rearrangement joins TRBV9 to TRBJ2-6; D unclear. Germline-derived CDR1 and CDR2 are SGDLS and YYNGEE. V lost 3 bases to trimming and J lost 1 base, with 5 bases between them. This CDR3 is 14 amino acids long. The CDR3 DNA sequence: TGTGCCAGCAGCGCTTATTCTGGGGCCAACGTCCTGACTTTC. Encoded protein: CASSAYSGANVLTF.

The chain links TRBV5-1 to TRBJ2-7; D ambiguous. Germline V gene sequence: CDR1 SGHRS, CDR2 YFSETQ. Deletions cut 0 bases from V and 3 bases from J, with 7 bases between. The CDR3 loop spans 13 amino acids. The CDR3 protein is CASSLDAFYEQYF. The CDR3 bases are TGCGCCAGCAGCTTGGATGCTTTCTACGAGCAGTACTTC.

This chain links TRBV28 with TRBJ2-5, with TRBD1 as a possible D gene (6 bases). The CDR3 spans 14 residues. Trimming removed 2 bases at V and 1 base at J, with 8 bases between. The germline V gene has CDR1 MDHEN and CDR2 SYDVKM. CDR3: CASSLPQGQETQYF. The CDR3 DNA sequence: TGTGCCAGCAGTTTACCACAGGGCCAAGAGACCCAGTACTTC.

The CDR3 loop is CSVEDIGGRTNTEAFF. The DNA of the CDR3 is TGCAGCGTTGAAGATATAGGGGGTCGGACCAACACTGAAGCTTTCTTT. The chain couples TRBV29-1 to TRBJ1-1, with a possible D match to TRBD1 (6 bases). The ends were cut back, 0 bases at V and 2 bases at J, with 16 bases in the middle. Germline V gene sequence: CDR1 SQVTM, CDR2 ANQGSEA. This CDR3 has 16 amino acids.